Following are 5 T cell receptor beta chains from one sample sequenced in a study of blood T cell repertoires in COVID-19. Repertoires were generated with immunoSEQ multiplex PCR, while TCRdb's copy carries only in-frame clones and drops some. Counted here are about 53,000 clones, 80% to 90% occurring once; the ten biggest clones make up about 2.7%. The sample consisted of peripheral blood. These receptor sequences come from a man aged 80 or over with acute or convalescent COVID-19.

The chain uses TRBV7-3 and TRBJ1-1; D unclear. Germline CDR1 reads SGHTA; CDR2 reads FQGTGA. The CDR3 spans 13 residues. V shed 5 bases and J shed 1 base, with 8 bases lying between them. CDR3 amino acids: CASSISQNTEAFF. The CDR3 region has the DNA TGTGCCAGCAGCATTTCACAGAACACTGAAGCTTTCTTT.

The chain links TRBV12-1 to TRBJ2-5; the D segment call TRBD1 is taken from the table without a DNA check. TRBV12-1 is given as a pseudogene. There are 14 residues in the CDR3. This CDR3 reads CASSFEYTQETQYF. DNA for the CDR3: TGTGCCAGCAGCTTTGAGTACACCCAAGAGACCCAGTACTTC.

The gene calls are TRBV6-6 and TRBJ1-2; 10 bases are shared with TRBD1. J was trimmed by 2 bases and V by 5 bases; bases with no gene match: 11. Germline V gene lookup returns CDR1 MNHNY and CDR2 SVGAGI (reference sequence). There are 17 residues in the CDR3. This CDR3 is CASSPIQPGQGNYGYTF. The DNA for the CDR3 is TGTGCCAGCAGTCCTATCCAACCGGGACAGGGGAACTATGGCTACACCTTC.

V usage is TRBV10-3 and J usage is TRBJ1-1; a possible D gene is TRBD1 (5 bases). V lost 5 bases and J 5 bases, leaving 15 bases between the germline ends. Per germline, CDR1 ENHRY and CDR2 SYGVKD. The CDR3 length is 14 residues. In DNA form, the CDR3 reads TGTGCCATCAGTCGGGACTCGTCGGGGACTGAAGCTTTCTTT. Amino acid sequence: CAISRDSSGTEAFF.

In DNA, the CDR3 is TGTGCCAGCAGCGCGGGACTTGCTAACTATGGCTACACCTTC. Residues: CASSAGLANYGYTF. V gene TRBV5-5 combines with J gene TRBJ1-2; TRBD1 is a possible D gene (5 bases). The V end lost 4 bases, the J end lost 0 bases, and 10 bases lay between the germline ends. The CDR3 runs to 14 residues. Germline loops: CDR1 SGHKS, CDR2 YYEKEE (reference sequence).